The 6 T cell receptor beta chains in this list originate from one sample, sequenced in a study of control samples from healthy donors and cancer patients. The table came from immunoSEQ multiplex PCR; TCRdb's copy has only in-frame clones and leaves some out. This sample has around 130,000 clones; over 75% occur once, and the top ten carry about 3.4%. Sequencing was done on a sample of blood. These receptors were collected from a man aged 45-60 years in good health.

The gene calls are TRBV9 and TRBJ1-3, with TRBD1 matching 9 bases. With 3 bases clipped from V and 2 bases from J, the junction kept 3 bases outside the gene matches. The CDR3 runs to 15 residues. From germline, CDR1 is SGDLS and CDR2 YYNGEE. The CDR3 nucleotides read TGTGCCAGCAGCGAACAGGGGGCGACTGGAAACACCATATATTTT. Translated, it gives CASSEQGATGNTIYF.

The V call is TRBV14, the J call TRBJ1-6; D unresolved. The V gene's germline CDR1 is SGHDN and CDR2 FVKESK. Trimming left V 1 base short and J 14 bases short, with 9 bases between. The CDR3 is 12 amino acids. CDR3 nucleotide sequence: TGTGCCAGCAGCCAAGCATCTGGAGCCCTCCACTTT. It yields the protein CASSQASGALHF.

The CDR3 here is CASSPGGGEKLFF. The CDR3 nucleotides read TGTGCCAGCTCACCAGGTGGAGGGGAAAAACTGTTTTTT. The chain has TRBV18 and TRBJ1-4, with D unclear. Germline V gene lookup returns CDR1 KGHSH and CDR2 LQKENI. The CDR3 sequence is 13 residues long. With 2 bases removed from V and 8 bases from J, the gap between germline ends came to 9 bases.

V is TRBV7-6 and J is TRBJ1-1, with D tentatively TRBD1 (5 bases). This CDR3 region has 15 residues. Germline V gives CDR1 SGHVS, CDR2 FNYEAQ. Between the trimmed V and J ends, which lost 1 base and 1 base, there was a span of 10 bases. The CDR3 sequence is CASSLEGDGNTEAFF. The CDR3 nucleotides read TGTGCCAGCAGCTTAGAAGGGGACGGGAACACTGAAGCTTTCTTT.

The V gene is TRBV12-5, the J gene TRBJ2-7; D unclear. In germline, CDR1 is LGHNT, CDR2 FRNRAP. Trimming removed 0 bases from V and 2 bases from J, with 26 bases in between. The CDR3 is 20 amino acids. CDR3 sequence: CASGLVSPYEARVNPYEQYF. CDR3 coding DNA: TGTGCTAGTGGTTTGGTAAGCCCGTATGAGGCGCGAGTCAACCCCTACGAGCAGTACTTC.

This chain joins TRBV5-6 and TRBJ1-5; D ambiguous. CDR1 and CDR2 from the germline V gene are SGHDT and YYEEEE. This CDR3 comprises 15 residues. Between the trimmed V and J ends, which lost 4 bases and 5 bases, there was a span of 16 bases. This CDR3 reads CASSQRTTGYQPQHF. CDR3 sequence (DNA): TGTGCCAGCAGCCAGAGAACCACGGGATATCAGCCCCAGCATTTT.